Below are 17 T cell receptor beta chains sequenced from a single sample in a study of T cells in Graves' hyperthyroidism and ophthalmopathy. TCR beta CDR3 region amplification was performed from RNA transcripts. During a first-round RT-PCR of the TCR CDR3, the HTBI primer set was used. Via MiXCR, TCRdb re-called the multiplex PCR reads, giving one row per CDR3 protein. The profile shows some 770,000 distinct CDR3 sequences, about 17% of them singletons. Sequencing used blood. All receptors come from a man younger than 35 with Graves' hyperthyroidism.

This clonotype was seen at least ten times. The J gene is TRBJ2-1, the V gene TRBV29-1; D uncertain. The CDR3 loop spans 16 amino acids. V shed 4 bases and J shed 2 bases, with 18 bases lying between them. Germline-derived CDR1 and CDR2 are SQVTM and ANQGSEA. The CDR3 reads CSVAWLQARAYNEQFF. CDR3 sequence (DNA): TGCAGCGTTGCCTGGCTCCAAGCGAGAGCCTACAATGAGCAGTTCTTC.

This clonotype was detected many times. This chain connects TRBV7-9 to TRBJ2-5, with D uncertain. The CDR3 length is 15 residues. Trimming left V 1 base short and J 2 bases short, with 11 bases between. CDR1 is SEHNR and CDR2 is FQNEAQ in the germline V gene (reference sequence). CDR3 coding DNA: TGTGCCAGCAGCTTAGGTCAGCTAATACAAGAGACCCAGTACTTC. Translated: CASSLGQLIQETQYF.

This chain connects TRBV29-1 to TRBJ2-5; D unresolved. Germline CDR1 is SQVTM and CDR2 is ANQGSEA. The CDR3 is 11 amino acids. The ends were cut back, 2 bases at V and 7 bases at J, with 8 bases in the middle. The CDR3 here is CSVEPFATQYF. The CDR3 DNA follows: TGCAGCGTTGAACCGTTCGCGACCCAGTACTTC.

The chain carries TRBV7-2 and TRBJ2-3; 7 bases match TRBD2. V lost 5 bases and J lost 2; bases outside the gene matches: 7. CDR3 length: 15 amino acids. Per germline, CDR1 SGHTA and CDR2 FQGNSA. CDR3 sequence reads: CASSPLRGNTDTQYF. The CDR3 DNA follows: TGTGCCAGCAGCCCCTTGCGGGGGAACACAGATACGCAGTATTTT.

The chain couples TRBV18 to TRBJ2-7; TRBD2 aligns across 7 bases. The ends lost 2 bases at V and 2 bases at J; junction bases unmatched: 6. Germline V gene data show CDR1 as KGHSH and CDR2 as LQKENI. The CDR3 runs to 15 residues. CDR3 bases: TGTGCCAGCTCACCATCAGCGGGATGGGCCTACGAGCAGTACTTC. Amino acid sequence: CASSPSAGWAYEQYF.

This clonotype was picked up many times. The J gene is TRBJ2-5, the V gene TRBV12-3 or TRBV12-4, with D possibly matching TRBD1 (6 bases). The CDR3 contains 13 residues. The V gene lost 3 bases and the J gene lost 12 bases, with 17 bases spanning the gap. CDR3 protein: CASSFDTEGHEYF. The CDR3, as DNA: TGTGCCAGCAGTTTTGATACAGAGGGACACGAGTACTTC.

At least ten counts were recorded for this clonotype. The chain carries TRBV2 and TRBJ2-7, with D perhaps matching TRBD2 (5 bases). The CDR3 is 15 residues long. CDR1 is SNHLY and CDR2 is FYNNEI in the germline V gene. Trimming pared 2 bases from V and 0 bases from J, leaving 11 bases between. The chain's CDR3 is CASSERSGYSYEQYF. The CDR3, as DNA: TGTGCCAGCAGTGAACGGAGCGGTTACTCCTACGAGCAGTACTTC.

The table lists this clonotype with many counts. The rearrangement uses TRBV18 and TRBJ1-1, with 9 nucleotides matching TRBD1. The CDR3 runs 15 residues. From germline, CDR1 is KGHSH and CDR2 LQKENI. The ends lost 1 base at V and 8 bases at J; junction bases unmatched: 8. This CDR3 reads CASSPRDRVGIEAFF. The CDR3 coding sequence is TGTGCCAGCTCACCACGGGACAGGGTGGGGATCGAAGCTTTCTTT.

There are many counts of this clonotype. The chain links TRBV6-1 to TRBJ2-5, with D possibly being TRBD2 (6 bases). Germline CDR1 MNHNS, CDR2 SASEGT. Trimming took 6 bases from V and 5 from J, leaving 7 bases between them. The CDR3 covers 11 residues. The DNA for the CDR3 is TGTGCCAGCAGCCGGGGGGAGACCCAGTACTTC. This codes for CASSRGETQYF.

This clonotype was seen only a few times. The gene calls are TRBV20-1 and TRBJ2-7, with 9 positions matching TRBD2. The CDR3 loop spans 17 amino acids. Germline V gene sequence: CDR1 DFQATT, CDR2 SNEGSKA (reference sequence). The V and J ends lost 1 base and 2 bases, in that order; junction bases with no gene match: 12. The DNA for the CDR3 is TGCAGTGCTAGAGGCCCGTGGCGGGAGGGCTCTCCCTACGAGCAGTACTTC. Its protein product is CSARGPWREGSPYEQYF.

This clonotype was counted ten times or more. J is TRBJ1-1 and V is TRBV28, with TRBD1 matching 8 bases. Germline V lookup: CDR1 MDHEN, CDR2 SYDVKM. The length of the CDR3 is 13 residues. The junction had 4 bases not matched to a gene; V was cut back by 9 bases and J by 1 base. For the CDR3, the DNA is TGTGCCAGTTGGACAGGGCCGAACACTGAAGCTTTCTTT. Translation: CASWTGPNTEAFF.

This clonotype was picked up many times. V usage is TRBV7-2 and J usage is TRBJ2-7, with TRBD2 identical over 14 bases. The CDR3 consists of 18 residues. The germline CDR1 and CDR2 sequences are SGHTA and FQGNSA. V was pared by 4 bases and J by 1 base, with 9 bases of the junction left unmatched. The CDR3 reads CASSSQGLAGVGSYEQYF. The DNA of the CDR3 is TGTGCCAGCAGCTCGCAGGGACTAGCGGGAGTAGGGTCCTACGAGCAGTACTTC.

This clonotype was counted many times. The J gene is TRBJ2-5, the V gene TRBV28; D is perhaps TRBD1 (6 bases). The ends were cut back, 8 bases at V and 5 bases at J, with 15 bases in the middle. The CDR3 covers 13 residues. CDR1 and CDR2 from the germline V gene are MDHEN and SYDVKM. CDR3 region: CASYLQGTETQYF. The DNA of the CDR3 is TGTGCCAGCTATTTACAGGGCACGGAGACCCAGTACTTC.

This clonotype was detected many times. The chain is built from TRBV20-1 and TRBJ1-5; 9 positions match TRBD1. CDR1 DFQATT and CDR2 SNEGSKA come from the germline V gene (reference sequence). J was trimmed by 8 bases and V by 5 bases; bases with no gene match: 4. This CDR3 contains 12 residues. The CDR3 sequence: CSAGQGFKPQHF. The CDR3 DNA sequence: TGCAGTGCTGGACAGGGGTTCAAGCCCCAGCATTTT.

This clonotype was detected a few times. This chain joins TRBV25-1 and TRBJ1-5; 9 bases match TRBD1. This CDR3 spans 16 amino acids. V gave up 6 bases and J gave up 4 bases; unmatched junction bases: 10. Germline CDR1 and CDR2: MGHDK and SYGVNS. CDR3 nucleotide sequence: TGTGCCAGCAGCCCTGGGGACAGGGTTGGAAATCAGCCCCAGCATTTT. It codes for CASSPGDRVGNQPQHF.

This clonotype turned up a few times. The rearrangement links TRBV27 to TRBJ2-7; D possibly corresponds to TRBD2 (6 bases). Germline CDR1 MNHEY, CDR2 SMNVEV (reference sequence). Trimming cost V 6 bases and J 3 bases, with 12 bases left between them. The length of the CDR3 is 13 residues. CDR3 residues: CASSRDGGYEQYF. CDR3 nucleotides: TGTGCCAGCAGCCGGGACGGGGGCTACGAGCAGTACTTC.

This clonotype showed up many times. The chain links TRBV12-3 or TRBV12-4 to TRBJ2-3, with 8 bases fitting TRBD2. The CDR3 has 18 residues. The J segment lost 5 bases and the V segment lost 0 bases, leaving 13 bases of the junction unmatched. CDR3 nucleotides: TGTGCCAGCAGTTTAGCGCTCTTAACGGGAGGGCCCGTAGATACGCAGTATTTT. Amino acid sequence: CASSLALLTGGPVDTQYF.